This TCR beta chain was sequenced for a study of memory B cells and T cells in multiple sclerosis (dated by TCRdb to the late 2010s). Background on the whole study: The study compared the TCR beta repertoires of autoproliferating peripheral T cells with those of brain lesion-infiltrating T cells in multiple sclerosis patients. A couple of multiple sclerosis patients, for whom either brain lesions at autopsy or brain-infiltrating cells from biopsy were available, were included in TCR sequencing. General findings and caveats noted by the study authors: Clone-set sizes varied between compartments, which affected the numbers of shared clonotypes and made normalization necessary.

Genomic DNA was extracted, and the immunoSEQ Platform was used to amplify TCRbeta CDR3 regions from that DNA. Multiplex PCR, high-throughput sequencing and a vendor bioinformatics pipeline were brought together in the immunoSEQ assay. Per the source publication's procedure: Non-productive sequences and CDR3s under 4 amino acids long were removed, and the clonotype frequencies in each sample were recalculated. In immunoSEQ Analyzer 2.0, shared clonotypes were identified as identical CDR3 amino acid, V gene and J gene sequences. Repertoire overlap was normalized by dividing shared clonotype counts by the product of both clone-set sizes, scaled by 1000 into arbitrary units. As stored in TCRdb, this immuneACCESS dataset retains in-frame rearrangements with V and J assigned. A fraction of the clones does not appear; measured against another copy, unresolved V genes explain less than half of the discrepancy, and the remainder lacks a known reason. V and J calls and clone size are given by that table; D and trimming were obtained from the DNA. This sample gives several thousand clones in total; about 60% of them show up just once. In total, the top ten clones hold about 30% of the sample.

PBMCs were obtained by Ficoll density gradient centrifugation and kept cryopreserved until use. From the cysteine through the phenylalanine, the CDR3 covers 16 amino acids. Only CDR3 DNA remains: 48 bases, in frame from the first base. According to the germline V gene, CDR1 reads KGHSH and CDR2 reads LQKENI. Cut back by 8 bases and 1 base, the V and J ends lie 20 bases apart. This clone turned up a few times. It has no known antigen specificity. No much larger clone exists at a distance of one base, and base qualities are not known. This TCR was sampled from a human donor with multiple sclerosis. The chain is encoded by TRBV18 joined to TRBJ1-1; tentative D gene TRBD1, with 5 bases matching. The sample comprised memory (CD45RO+) CD8+ T cells from blood. Taken with the paper, the label for cell subset or site translates to: CD45RO+ memory T cells sorted from peripheral blood. The DNA reads as follows: TGTGCCAGCCAGAGGGAAAATTGGGGGGGGAACACTGAAGCTTTCTTT. Translated, it reads CASQRENWGGNTEAFF.